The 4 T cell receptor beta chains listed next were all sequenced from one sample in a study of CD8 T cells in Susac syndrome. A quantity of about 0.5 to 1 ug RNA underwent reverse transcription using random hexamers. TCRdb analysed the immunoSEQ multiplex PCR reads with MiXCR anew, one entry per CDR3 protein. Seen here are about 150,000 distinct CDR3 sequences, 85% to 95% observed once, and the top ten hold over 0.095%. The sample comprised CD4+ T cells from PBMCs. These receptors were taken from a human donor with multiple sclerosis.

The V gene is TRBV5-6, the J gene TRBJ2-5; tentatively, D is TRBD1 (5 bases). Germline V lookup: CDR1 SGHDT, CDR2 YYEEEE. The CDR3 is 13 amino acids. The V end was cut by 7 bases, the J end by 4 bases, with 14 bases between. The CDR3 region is CASSAGNRETQYF. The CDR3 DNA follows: TGTGCCAGCTCGGCAGGGAATAGAGAGACCCAGTACTTC.

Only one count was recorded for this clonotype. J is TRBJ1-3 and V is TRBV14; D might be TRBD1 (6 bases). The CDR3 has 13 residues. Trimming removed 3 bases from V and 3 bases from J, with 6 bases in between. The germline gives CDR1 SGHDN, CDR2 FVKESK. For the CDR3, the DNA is TGTGCCAGCAGCCACAGGGGTGGAAACACCATATATTTT. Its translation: CASSHRGGNTIYF.

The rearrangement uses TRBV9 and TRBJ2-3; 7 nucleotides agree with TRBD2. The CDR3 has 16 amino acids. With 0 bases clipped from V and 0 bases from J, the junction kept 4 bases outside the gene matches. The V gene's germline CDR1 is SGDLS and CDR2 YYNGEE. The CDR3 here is CASSVAVSGSTDTQYF. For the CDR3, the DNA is TGTGCCAGCAGCGTAGCAGTTAGCGGGAGCACAGATACGCAGTATTTT.

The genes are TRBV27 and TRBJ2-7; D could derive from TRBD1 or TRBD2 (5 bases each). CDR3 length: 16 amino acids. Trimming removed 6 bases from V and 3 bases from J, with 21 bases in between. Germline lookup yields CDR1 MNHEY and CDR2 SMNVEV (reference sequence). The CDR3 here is CASRSNTGTAFYEQYF. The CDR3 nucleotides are TGTGCCAGCAGGTCGAATACCGGGACCGCATTCTACGAGCAGTACTTC.